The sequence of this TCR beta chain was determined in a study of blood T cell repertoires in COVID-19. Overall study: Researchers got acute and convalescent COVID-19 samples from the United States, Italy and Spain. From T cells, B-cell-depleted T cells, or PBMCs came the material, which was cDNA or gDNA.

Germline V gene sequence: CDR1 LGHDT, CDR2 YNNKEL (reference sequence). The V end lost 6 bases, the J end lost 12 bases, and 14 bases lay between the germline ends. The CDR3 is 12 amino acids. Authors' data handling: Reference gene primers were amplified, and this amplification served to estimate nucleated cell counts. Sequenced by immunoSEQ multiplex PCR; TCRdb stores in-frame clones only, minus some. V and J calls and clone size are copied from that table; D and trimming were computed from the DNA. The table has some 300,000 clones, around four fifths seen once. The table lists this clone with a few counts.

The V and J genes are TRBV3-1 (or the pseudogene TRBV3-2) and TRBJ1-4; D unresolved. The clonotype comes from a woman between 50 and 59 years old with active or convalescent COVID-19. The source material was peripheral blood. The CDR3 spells CASSRTQFQLFF. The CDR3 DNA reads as TGTGCCAGCAGTCGGACTCAGTTCCAACTGTTTTTT.